A single sample gave rise to the 14 T cell receptor beta chains below, sequenced in a study of blood T cells in healthy people across ages. Alongside a J-beta primer mix, a sample-barcoded 5' primer served in a second PCR lasting roughly 7 to 11 cycles. Each CDR3 protein is one row after TCRdb ran MiXCR on the 5' RACE reads. The sample has 550,000 to 600,000 distinct CDR3 sequences, around half seen once. The sample was blood. The source is a man aged 80 or over in good health.

J is TRBJ2-1 and V is TRBV6-1; D is perhaps TRBD1 (6 bases). Between the trimmed V and J ends, which lost 7 bases and 5 bases, there was a span of 18 bases. The CDR3 has 15 residues. The germline V gene has CDR1 MNHNS and CDR2 SASEGT. The CDR3 spells CASISGAQPNNEQFF. As DNA, the CDR3 is TGTGCCAGCATCTCAGGGGCCCAACCAAACAATGAGCAGTTCTTC.

This chain joins TRBV4-2 and TRBJ1-1; tentatively, D is TRBD1 (5 bases). Germline loops: CDR1 LGHNA, CDR2 YNFKEQ. Trimming cost V 5 bases and J 3 bases, with 16 bases left between them. This CDR3 is 15 amino acids long. The DNA for the CDR3 is TGTGCCAGCAGCTCCGGGCAGGGAGCGGACACTGAAGCTTTCTTT. This sequence encodes CASSSGQGADTEAFF.

The V gene is TRBV14, the J gene TRBJ2-5; a weak D match, TRBD1 (5 bases). Germline CDR1 reads SGHDN; CDR2 reads FVKESK. The germline V and J ends were trimmed by 4 bases and 2 bases, with 11 bases remaining between them. The CDR3 has 14 amino acids. Written as DNA, the CDR3 is TGTGCCAGCAGCCCTTCGACAGTTCAAGAGACCCAGTACTTC. Its protein is CASSPSTVQETQYF.

This clonotype has only a few counts. This chain links TRBV7-9 with TRBJ1-1; 7 nucleotides line up with TRBD1. Per germline, CDR1 SEHNR and CDR2 FQNEAQ (reference sequence). Trimming cost V 3 bases and J 2 bases; bases outside gene matches: 6. The CDR3 runs to 15 residues. The CDR3 loop is CASSLVTGINTEAFF. The CDR3, as DNA: TGTGCCAGCAGCTTGGTGACAGGGATAAACACTGAAGCTTTCTTT. Looking up the rest from reference TRBV7-9 and TRBJ1-1 gives the full variable domain: DTGVSQNPRHKITKRGQNVTFRCDPISEHNRLYWYRQTLGQGPEFLTYFQNEAQLEKSRLLSDRFSAERPKGSFSTLEIQRTEQGDSAMYLCASSLVTGINTEAFFGQGTRLTVV.

This clonotype was seen a handful of times. V and J are TRBV29-1 and TRBJ2-1; D is possibly TRBD2 (7 bases). This CDR3 is built from 11 residues. V dropped 6 bases and J dropped 10 bases, with 13 bases sitting between them. Looked up from germline, CDR1 is SQVTM and CDR2 is ANQGSEA. For the CDR3, the DNA is TGCAGCGTCGGGGGGCTCGGGGAGCAGTTCTTC. Translating gives CSVGGLGEQFF.

The genes are TRBV29-1 and TRBJ2-4, with D tentatively TRBD1 (6 bases). The J call could be wrong; TRBJ2-7 is a better fit for the DNA end. The germline V gene encodes CDR1 SQVTM and CDR2 ANQGSEA. The CDR3 runs to 11 residues. In nucleotides, the CDR3 is TGCAGCGCTTTACAGGGAGCCGAGCAGTACTTC. This translates into CSALQGAEQYF.

This chain joins TRBV5-1 and TRBJ2-3; possibly TRBD2 for D (6 bases). The germline V gene has CDR1 SGHRS and CDR2 YFSETQ. V shed 0 bases and J shed 1 base, with 12 bases lying between them. CDR3 length equals 16 residues. CDR3 sequence (DNA): TGCGCCAGCAGCTTGGGCGGGGCAGATCGCACAGATACGCAGTATTTT. Its protein product is CASSLGGADRTDTQYF. Full variable domain (remainder filled in from reference TRBV5-1 and TRBJ2-3): KAGVTQTPRYLIKTRGQQVTLSCSPISGHRSVSWYQQTPGQGLQFLFEYFSETQRNKGNFPGRFSGRQFSNSRSEMNVSTLELGDSALYLCASSLGGADRTDTQYFGPGTRLTVL.

The rearrangement links TRBV27 to TRBJ1-2; TRBD1 agrees at 9 bases. The germline gives CDR1 MNHEY, CDR2 SMNVEV (reference sequence). V trimming: 5 bases; J trimming: 4 bases; junction bases outside the gene matches: 2. This CDR3 has 13 residues. CDR3 residues: CASSTGGGYGYTF. In nucleotides, the CDR3 is TGTGCCAGCAGTACAGGGGGCGGCTATGGCTACACCTTC.

Only a few counts were recorded for this clonotype. The CDR3 here is CASSPGTENYGYTF. The CDR3 DNA reads as TGTGCCAGCAGTCCAGGGACAGAGAACTATGGCTACACCTTC. The gene calls are TRBV7-2 and TRBJ1-2; 7 bases line up with TRBD1. Germline CDR1 is SGHTA and CDR2 is FQGNSA. Trimming at V came to 6 bases and at J to 2 bases, leaving 6 bases not matched to a gene. This CDR3 is built from 14 residues. Looking up the rest from reference TRBV7-2 and TRBJ1-2 gives the full variable domain: GAGVSQSPSNKVTEKGKDVELRCDPISGHTALYWYRQSLGQGLEFLIYFQGNSAPDKSGLPSDRFSAERTGGSVSTLTIQRTQQEDSAVYLCASSPGTENYGYTFGSGTRLTVV.

This clonotype occurred a few times. The J gene is TRBJ2-7, the V gene TRBV9; no clear D gene. Germline V gene lookup returns CDR1 SGDLS and CDR2 YYNGEE. The V end lost 0 bases, the J end lost 7 bases, and 11 bases lay between the germline ends. This CDR3 is built from 13 residues. CDR3 sequence reads: CASSVATHSEQYF. For the CDR3, the DNA is TGTGCCAGCAGCGTAGCTACCCATTCTGAGCAGTACTTC.

The chain links TRBV5-1 to TRBJ2-5, with D maybe TRBD2 (6 bases). The CDR3 extends over 16 amino acids. In germline, CDR1 is SGHRS, CDR2 YFSETQ. V dropped 1 base and J dropped 2 bases, with 15 bases sitting between them. CDR3 amino acids: CASSLSGALEQETQYF. The CDR3 bases are TGCGCCAGCAGCTTGTCGGGAGCGCTAGAACAAGAGACCCAGTACTTC.

The chain recombines TRBV6-5 with TRBJ1-5; the D is unclear. The germline V gene has CDR1 MNHEY and CDR2 SVGAGI. The V end lost 0 bases, the J end lost 9 bases, and 6 bases lay between the germline ends. The CDR3 is 12 amino acids. CDR3 sequence reads: CASSYSTRPQHF. The CDR3 DNA follows: TGTGCCAGCAGTTACTCGACGAGGCCCCAGCATTTT.

This clonotype was seen many times. The rearrangement joins TRBV28 to TRBJ2-3; D is ambiguous. Trimming took 5 bases from V and 3 from J, leaving 9 bases between them. CDR3 length: 13 amino acids. Germline values: CDR1 MDHEN, CDR2 SYDVKM. CDR3 amino acids: CASSPGATDTQYF. CDR3 coding DNA: TGTGCCAGCAGTCCGGGTGCGACAGATACGCAGTATTTT.

This sequence joins TRBV7-9 and TRBJ2-3, with 7 bases that match TRBD2. Germline V CDR1 and CDR2: SEHNR, FQNEAQ (reference sequence). The CDR3 extends over 14 amino acids. With 2 bases clipped from V and 3 bases from J, the junction kept 2 bases outside the gene matches. Written as DNA, the CDR3 is TGTGCCAGCAGCTTACTAGCGGAGACAGATACGCAGTATTTT. Its translation: CASSLLAETDTQYF.